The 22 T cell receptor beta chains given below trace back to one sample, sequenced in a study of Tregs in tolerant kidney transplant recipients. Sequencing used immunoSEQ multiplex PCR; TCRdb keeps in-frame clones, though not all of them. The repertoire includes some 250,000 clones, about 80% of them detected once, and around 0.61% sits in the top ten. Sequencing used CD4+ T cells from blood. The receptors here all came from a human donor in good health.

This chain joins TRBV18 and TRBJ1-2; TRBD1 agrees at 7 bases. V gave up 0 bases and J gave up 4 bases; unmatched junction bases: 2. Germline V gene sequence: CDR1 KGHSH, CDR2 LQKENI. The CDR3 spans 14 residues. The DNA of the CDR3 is TGTGCCAGCTCACCACCGGACAGGACCTATGGCTACACCTTC. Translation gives CASSPPDRTYGYTF.

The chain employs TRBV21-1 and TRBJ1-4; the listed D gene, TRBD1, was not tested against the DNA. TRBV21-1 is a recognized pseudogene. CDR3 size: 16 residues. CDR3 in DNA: TGTGCCAGCAGCAAAGTGGTCTCGACAGCCCGAGAAAAACTGTTTTTT. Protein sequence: CASSKVVSTAREKLFF.

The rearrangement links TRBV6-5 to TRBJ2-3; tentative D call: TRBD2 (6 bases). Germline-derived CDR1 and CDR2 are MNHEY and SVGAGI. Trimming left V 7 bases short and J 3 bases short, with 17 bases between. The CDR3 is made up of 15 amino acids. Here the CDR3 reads CASTLTGVGTDTQYF. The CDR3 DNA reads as TGTGCCAGCACCCTAACGGGGGTAGGAACAGATACGCAGTATTTT.

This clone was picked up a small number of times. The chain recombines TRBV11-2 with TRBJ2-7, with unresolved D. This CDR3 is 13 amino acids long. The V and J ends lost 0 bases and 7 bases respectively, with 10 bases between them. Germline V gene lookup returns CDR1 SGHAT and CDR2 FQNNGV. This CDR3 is CASSLEESTEQYF. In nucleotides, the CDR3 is TGTGCCAGCAGCTTAGAGGAGAGTACGGAGCAGTACTTC.

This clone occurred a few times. In DNA, the CDR3 is TGTGCCAGCAGCCCAGCAGGGGGGAGAGCTGAAAAACTGTTTTTT. This translates into CASSPAGGRAEKLFF. The chain carries TRBV5-4 and TRBJ1-4; 7 nucleotides agree with TRBD1. The ends lost 4 bases at V and 7 bases at J; junction bases unmatched: 10. The CDR3 runs 15 residues. Germline lookup yields CDR1 SGHNT and CDR2 YYREEE (reference sequence).

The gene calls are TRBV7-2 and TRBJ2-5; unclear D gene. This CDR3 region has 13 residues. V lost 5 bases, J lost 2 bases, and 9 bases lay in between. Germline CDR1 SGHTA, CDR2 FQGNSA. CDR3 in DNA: TGTGCCAGCAGCACCGGGCCTCAAGAGACCCAGTACTTC. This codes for CASSTGPQETQYF. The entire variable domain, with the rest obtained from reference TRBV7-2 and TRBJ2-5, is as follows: GAGVSQSPSNKVTEKGKDVELRCDPISGHTALYWYRQSLGQGLEFLIYFQGNSAPDKSGLPSDRFSAERTGGSVSTLTIQRTQQEDSAVYLCASSTGPQETQYFGPGTRLLVL.

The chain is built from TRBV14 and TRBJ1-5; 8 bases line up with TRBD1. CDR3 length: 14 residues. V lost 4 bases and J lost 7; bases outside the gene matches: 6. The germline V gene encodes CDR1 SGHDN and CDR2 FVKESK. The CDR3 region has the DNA TGTGCCAGCAGCCGGGGACAGGTCGGGCAGCCCCAGCATTTT. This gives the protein CASSRGQVGQPQHF.

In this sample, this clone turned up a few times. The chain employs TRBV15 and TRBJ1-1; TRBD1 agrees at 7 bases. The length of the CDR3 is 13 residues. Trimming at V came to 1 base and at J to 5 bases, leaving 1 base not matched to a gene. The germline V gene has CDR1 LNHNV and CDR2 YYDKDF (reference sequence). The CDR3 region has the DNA TGTGCCACCAGCAGAGTACAGGGGACTGAAGCTTTCTTT. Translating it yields CATSRVQGTEAFF.

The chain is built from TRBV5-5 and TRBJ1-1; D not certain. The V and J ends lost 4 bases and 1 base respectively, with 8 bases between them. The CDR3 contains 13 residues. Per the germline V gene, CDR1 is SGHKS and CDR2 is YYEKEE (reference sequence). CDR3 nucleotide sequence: TGTGCCAGCAGCCTTCCCGCGAACACTGAAGCTTTCTTT. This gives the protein CASSLPANTEAFF.

The CDR3 loop reads CASSLNGNTEAFF. The CDR3 DNA reads as TGTGCCAGCAGCTTAAACGGGAACACTGAAGCTTTCTTT. The rearrangement links TRBV11-3 to TRBJ1-1; no definite D call. The CDR3 length is 13 residues. Between the trimmed V and J ends, which lost 2 bases and 1 base, there was a span of 5 bases. Germline CDR1 is SGHNT and CDR2 is YENEEA.

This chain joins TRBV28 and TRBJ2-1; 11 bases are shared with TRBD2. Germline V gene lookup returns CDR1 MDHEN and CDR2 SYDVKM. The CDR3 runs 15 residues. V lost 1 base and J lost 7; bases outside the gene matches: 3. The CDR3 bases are TGTGCCAGCAGTTTATTAGCGGGAGGGCCGAATGAGCAGTTCTTC. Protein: CASSLLAGGPNEQFF.

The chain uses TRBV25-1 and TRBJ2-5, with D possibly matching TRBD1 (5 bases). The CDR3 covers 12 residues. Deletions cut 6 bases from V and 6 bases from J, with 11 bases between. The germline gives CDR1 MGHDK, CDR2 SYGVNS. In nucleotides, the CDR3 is TGTGCCAGCAGAGACAGTACTCAGACCCAGTACTTC. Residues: CASRDSTQTQYF.

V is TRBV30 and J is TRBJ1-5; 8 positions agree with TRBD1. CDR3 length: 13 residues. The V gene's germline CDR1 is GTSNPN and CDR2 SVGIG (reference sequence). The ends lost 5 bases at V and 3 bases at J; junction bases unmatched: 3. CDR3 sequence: CAWARGPNQPQHF. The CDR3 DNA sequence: TGTGCCTGGGCCAGGGGGCCCAATCAGCCCCAGCATTTT.

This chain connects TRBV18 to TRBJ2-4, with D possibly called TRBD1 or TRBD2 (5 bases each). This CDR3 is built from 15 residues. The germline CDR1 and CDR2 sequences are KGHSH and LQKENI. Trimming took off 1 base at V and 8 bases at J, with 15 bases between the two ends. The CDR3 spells CASSPRDARIHIQYF. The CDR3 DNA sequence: TGTGCCAGCTCACCACGGGACGCCCGGATCCACATTCAGTACTTC.

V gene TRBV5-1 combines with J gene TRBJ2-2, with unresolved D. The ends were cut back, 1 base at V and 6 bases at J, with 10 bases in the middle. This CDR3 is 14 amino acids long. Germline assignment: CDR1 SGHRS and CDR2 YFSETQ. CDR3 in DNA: TGCGCCAGCAGCTTGCGACCGACCGCCGGGGAGCTGTTTTTT. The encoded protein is CASSLRPTAGELFF.

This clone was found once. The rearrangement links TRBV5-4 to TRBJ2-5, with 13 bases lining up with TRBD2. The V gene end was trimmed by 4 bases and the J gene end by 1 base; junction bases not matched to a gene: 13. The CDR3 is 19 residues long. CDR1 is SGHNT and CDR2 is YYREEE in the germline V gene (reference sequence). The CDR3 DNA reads TGTGCCAGCAGCCTGACTAGCGGGGGGTCTCTCTGGGGCCAAGAGACCCAGTACTTC. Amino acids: CASSLTSGGSLWGQETQYF.

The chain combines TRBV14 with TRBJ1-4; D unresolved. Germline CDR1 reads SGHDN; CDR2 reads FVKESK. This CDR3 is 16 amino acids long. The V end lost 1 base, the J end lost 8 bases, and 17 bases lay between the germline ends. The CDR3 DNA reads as TGTGCCAGCAGCCAAGTTCCCGGGTCCGGGTTGGAAAAACTGTTTTTT. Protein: CASSQVPGSGLEKLFF.

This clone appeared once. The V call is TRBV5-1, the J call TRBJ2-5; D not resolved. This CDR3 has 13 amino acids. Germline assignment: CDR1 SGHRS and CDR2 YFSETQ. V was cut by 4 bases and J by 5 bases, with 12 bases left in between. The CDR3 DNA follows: TGCGCCAGCAGCGCGATAGGTGCGGAGACCCAGTACTTC. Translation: CASSAIGAETQYF.

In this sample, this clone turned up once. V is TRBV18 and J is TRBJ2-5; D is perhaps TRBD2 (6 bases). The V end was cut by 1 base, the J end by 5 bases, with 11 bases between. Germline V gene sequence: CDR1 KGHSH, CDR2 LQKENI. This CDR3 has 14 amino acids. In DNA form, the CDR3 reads TGTGCCAGCTCACCACGTGCGGGAACGGAGACCCAGTACTTC. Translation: CASSPRAGTETQYF. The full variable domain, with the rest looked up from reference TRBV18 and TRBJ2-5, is NAGVMQNPRHLVRRRGQEARLRCSPMKGHSHVYWYRQLPEEGLKFMVYLQKENIIDESGMPKERFSAEFPKEGPSILRIQQVVRGDSAAYFCASSPRAGTETQYFGPGTRLLVL.

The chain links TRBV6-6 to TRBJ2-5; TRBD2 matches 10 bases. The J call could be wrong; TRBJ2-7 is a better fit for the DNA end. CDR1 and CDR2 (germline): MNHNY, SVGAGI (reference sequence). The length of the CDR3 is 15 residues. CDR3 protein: CASSRIAGGTYEQYF. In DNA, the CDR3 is TGTGCCAGCAGCCGGATAGCGGGAGGCACCTACGAGCAGTACTTC.

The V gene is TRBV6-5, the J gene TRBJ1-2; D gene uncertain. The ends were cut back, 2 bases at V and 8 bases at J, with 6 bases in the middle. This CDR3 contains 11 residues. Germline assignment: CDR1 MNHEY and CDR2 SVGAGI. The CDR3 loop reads CASSYPGGYTF. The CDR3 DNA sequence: TGTGCCAGCAGTTACCCGGGGGGCTACACCTTC.

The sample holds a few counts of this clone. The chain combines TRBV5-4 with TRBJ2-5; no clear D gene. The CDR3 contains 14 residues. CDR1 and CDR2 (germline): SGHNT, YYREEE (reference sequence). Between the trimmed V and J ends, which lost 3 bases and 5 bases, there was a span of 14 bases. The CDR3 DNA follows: TGTGCCAGCAGCTCAAGGACGGCCGGCGAGACCCAGTACTTC. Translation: CASSSRTAGETQYF.